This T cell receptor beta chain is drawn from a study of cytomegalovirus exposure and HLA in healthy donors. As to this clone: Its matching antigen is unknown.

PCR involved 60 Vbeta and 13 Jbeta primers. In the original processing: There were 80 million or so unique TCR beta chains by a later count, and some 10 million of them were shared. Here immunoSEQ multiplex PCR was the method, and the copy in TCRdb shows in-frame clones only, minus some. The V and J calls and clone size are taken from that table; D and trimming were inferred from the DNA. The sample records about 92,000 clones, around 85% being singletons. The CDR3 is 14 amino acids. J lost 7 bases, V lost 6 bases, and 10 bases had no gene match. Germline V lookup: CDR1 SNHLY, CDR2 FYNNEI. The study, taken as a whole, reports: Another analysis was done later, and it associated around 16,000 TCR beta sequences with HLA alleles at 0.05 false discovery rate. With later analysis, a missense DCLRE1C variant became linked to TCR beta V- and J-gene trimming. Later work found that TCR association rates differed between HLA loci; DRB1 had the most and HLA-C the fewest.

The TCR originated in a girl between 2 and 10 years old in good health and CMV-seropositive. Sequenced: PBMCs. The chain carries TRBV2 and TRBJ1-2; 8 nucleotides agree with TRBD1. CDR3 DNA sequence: TGTGCCAGCAGCGGAACCGGACAGGGATCTGGCTACACCTTC. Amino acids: CASSGTGQGSGYTF.